Reported below is one T cell receptor (beta chain). Its antigen is unidentified. Primers included in the PCR were 60 Vbeta and 13 Jbeta primers. Sequenced by immunoSEQ multiplex PCR; TCRdb stores in-frame clones only, minus some. The sample has fewer than 250,000 clones, about 85% seen once. These data belong to a study of cytomegalovirus exposure and HLA in healthy donors. In germline, CDR1 is SNHLY, CDR2 FYNNEI. CDR3 length equals 13 residues. The V end lost 7 bases, the J end lost 1 base, and 9 bases lay between the germline ends. Study-wide results and limits: A later analysis by the authors found several of the most significant clusters apparently linked to common viral pathogens.

Sequencing was carried out using PBMCs. This clonotype was obtained from a woman between 45 and 60 years old in good health and CMV-seronegative. V usage is TRBV2 and J usage is TRBJ2-3, with D unresolved. CDR3 protein: CASKELGTDTQYF. In nucleotides, the CDR3 is TGTGCCAGCAAAGAGTTGGGCACAGATACGCAGTATTTT.